The sequence of this T cell receptor beta chain was determined in a study of blood T cell repertoires in COVID-19. Across the whole study: Collection of acute and convalescent COVID-19 samples took place in the United States, Italy and Spain. T cells, B-cell-depleted T cells, or PBMCs supplied cDNA or gDNA.

In the source study's methods: Using reference gene primer amplification, nucleated cell counts were estimated. This table comes from immunoSEQ multiplex PCR, and its TCRdb copy is limited to in-frame clones, with some not included. Clonal size and the V and J genes are those of that table, whereas D and trimming came from the DNA. The table includes about 160,000 clones, roughly 85% detected once. The CDR3 sequence is 16 residues long. The V and J ends lost 4 bases and 6 bases respectively, with 19 bases between them. Germline V gives CDR1 SGHRS, CDR2 YFSETQ. This TCR derives from a human donor with acute or convalescent COVID-19. The donor label of this sample is uncertain. The chain links TRBV5-1 to TRBJ1-4, with D possibly matching TRBD1 (6 bases). Material: peripheral blood. Here the CDR3 DNA reads TGCGCCAGCAGCCTCGGGTGGGACAATCGGGATGAAAAACTGTTTTTT. Protein: CASSLGWDNRDEKLFF.